This paragraph covers one T cell receptor (beta chain) sequence. In the authors' methods: Nucleated cell number was recorded as an estimate derived from reference gene primer amplification. Sequenced by immunoSEQ multiplex PCR; TCRdb stores in-frame clones only, minus some. V, J and clone size reflect that table, while D and trimming were determined from the DNA. The sample records about 200,000 clones, around 89% being singletons. The data were obtained in a study of blood T cell repertoires in COVID-19. CDR1 and CDR2 from the germline V gene are ENHRY and SYGVKD. Trimming removed 4 bases at V and 4 bases at J, with 9 bases between. This CDR3 has 13 amino acids.

The TCR comes from a man aged 45-65 years with acute or convalescent COVID-19. The sequenced material came from peripheral blood. V gene TRBV10-3 combines with J gene TRBJ2-3; D is possibly TRBD1 (6 bases). CDR3 coding DNA: TGTGCCATCAGTGGGGGACAAGCAGATACGCAGTATTTT. Translation gives CAISGGQADTQYF.